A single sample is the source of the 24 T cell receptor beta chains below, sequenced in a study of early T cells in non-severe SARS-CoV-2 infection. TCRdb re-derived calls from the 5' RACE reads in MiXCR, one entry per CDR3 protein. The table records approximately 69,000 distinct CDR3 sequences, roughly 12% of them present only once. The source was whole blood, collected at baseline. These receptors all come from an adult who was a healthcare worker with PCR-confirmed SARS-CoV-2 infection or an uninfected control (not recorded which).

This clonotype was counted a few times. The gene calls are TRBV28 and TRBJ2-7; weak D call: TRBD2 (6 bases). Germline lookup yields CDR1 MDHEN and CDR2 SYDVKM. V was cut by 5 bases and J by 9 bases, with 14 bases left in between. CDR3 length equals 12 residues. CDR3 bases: TGTGCCAGCAGTGCCAGCGGGTTGGGGCAGTACTTC. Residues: CASSASGLGQYF.

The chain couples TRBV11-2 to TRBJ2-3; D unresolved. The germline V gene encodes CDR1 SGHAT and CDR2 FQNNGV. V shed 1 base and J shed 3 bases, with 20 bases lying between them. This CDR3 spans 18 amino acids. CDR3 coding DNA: TGTGCCAGCAGCTTAGGGCTGTCCGTTCACCAAACAACAGATACGCAGTATTTT. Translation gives CASSLGLSVHQTTDTQYF.

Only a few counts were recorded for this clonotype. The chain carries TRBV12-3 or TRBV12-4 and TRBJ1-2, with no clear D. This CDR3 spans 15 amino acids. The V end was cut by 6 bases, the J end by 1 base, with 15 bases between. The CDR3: CASSSRKSLNYGYTF. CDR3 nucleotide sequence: TGTGCCAGCAGCTCCCGGAAGAGTCTTAACTATGGCTACACCTTC.

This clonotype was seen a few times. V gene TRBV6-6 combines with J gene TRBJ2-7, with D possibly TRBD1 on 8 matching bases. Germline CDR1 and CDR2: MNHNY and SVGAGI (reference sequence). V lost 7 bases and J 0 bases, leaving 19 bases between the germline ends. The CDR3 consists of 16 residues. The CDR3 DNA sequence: TGTGCCAGCACCCGAGGGAGGGACAGGAGCTCCTACGAGCAGTACTTC. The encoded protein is CASTRGRDRSSYEQYF.

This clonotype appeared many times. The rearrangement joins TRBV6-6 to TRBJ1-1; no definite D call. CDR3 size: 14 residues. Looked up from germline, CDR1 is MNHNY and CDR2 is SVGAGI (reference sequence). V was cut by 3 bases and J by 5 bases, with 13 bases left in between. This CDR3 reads CASSYTVGGTEAFF. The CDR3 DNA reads TGTGCCAGCAGTTATACAGTCGGTGGGACTGAAGCTTTCTTT.

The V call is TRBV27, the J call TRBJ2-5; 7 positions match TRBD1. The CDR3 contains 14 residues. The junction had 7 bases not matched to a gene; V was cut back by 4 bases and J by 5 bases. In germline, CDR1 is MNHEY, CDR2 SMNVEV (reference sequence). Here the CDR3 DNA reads TGTGCCAGCAGTTCCGGACAGGCCTGGGAGACCCAGTACTTC. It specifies CASSSGQAWETQYF.

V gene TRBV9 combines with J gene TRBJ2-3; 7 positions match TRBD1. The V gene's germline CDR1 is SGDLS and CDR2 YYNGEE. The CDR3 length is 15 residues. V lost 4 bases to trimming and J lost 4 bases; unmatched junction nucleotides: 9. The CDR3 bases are TGTGCCAGCAGCCTTAGACAGGGTAGTTCAGATACGCAGTATTTT. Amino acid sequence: CASSLRQGSSDTQYF.

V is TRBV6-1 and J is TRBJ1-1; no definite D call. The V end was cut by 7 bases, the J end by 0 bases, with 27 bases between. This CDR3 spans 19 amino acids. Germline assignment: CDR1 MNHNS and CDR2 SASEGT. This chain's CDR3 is CASNLLGGSSTSLNTEAFF. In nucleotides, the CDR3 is TGTGCCAGCAACCTATTAGGAGGATCTTCGACATCCTTGAACACTGAAGCTTTCTTT.

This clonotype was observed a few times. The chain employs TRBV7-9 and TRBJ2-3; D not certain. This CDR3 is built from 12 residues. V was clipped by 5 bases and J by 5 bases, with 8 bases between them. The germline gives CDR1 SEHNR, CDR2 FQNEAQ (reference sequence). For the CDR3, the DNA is TGTGCCAGCAGCCCCAATCTAGATACGCAGTATTTT. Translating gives CASSPNLDTQYF.

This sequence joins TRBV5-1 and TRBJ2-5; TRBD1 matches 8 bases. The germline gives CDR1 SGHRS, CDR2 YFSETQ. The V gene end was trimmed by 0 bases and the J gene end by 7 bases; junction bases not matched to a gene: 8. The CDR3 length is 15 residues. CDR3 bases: TGCGCCAGCAGCTTGGAGAGACAGGGGTCTGGGACCCAGTACTTC. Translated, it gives CASSLERQGSGTQYF.

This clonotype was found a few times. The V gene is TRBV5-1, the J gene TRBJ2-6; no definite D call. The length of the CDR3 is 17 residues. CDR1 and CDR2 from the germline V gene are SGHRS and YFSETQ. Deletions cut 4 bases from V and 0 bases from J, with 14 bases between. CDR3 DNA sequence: TGCGCCAGCAGCCTACCAAGGGCGGTCTCTGGGGCCAACGTCCTGACTTTC. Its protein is CASSLPRAVSGANVLTF.

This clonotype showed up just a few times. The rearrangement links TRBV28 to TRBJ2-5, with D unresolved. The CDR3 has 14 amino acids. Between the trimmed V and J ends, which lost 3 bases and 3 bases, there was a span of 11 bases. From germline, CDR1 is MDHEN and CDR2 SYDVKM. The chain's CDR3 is CASSFVRLKETQYF. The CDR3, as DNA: TGTGCCAGCAGTTTTGTGAGGCTTAAAGAGACCCAGTACTTC.

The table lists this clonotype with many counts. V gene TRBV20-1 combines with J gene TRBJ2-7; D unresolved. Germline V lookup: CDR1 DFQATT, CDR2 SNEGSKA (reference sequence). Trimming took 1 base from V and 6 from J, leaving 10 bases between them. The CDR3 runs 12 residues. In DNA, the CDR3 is TGCAGTGCTAGAGGCCACGTGGGCGAGCAGTACTTC. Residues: CSARGHVGEQYF.

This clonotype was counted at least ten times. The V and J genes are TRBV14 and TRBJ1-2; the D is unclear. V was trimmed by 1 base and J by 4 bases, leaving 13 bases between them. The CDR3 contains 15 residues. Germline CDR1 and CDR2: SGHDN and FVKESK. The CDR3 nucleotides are TGTGCCAGCAGCCAAGCCCCCGGACCTAGCTATGGCTACACCTTC. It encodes CASSQAPGPSYGYTF.

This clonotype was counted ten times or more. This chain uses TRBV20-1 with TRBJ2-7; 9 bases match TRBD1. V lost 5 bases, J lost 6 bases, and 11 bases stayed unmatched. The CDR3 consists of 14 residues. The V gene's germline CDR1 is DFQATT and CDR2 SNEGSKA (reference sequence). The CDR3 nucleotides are TGCAGTGCTGACCCGGGACAGGGTCGGGCCGAGCAGTACTTC. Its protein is CSADPGQGRAEQYF.

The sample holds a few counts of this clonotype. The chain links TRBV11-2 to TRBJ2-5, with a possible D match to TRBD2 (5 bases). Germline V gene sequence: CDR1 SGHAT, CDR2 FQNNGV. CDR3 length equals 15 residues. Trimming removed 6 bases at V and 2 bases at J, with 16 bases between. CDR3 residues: CASRVNLGGQETQYF. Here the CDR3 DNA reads TGTGCCAGCAGAGTAAATTTAGGCGGGCAAGAGACCCAGTACTTC.

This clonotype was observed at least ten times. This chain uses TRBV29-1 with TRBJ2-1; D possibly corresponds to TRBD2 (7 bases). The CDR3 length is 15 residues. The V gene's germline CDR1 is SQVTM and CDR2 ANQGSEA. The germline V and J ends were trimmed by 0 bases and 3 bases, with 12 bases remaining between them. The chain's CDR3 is CSVEDRGGVYNEQFF. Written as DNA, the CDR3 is TGCAGCGTTGAAGATAGGGGGGGAGTCTACAATGAGCAGTTCTTC.

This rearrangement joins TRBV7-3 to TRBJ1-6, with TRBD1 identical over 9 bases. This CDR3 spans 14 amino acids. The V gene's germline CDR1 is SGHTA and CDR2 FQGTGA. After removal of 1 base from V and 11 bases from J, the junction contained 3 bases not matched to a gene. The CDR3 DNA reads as TGTGCCAGCAGCTTAAAGGGACAGGGCGCACCCCTCCACTTT. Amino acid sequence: CASSLKGQGAPLHF.

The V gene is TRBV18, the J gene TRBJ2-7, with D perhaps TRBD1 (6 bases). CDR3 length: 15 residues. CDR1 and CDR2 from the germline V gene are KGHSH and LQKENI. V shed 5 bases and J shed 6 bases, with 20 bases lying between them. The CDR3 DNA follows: TGTGCCAGCTCAAAGGACAGCTCCTTGAGTAGCGAGCAGTACTTC. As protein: CASSKDSSLSSEQYF.

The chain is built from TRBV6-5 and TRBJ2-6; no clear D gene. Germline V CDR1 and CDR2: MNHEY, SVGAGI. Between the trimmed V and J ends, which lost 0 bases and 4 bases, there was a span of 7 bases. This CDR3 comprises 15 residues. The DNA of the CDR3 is TGTGCCAGCAGTTACTCGGGTTCAGGGGCCAACGTCCTGACTTTC. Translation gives CASSYSGSGANVLTF.

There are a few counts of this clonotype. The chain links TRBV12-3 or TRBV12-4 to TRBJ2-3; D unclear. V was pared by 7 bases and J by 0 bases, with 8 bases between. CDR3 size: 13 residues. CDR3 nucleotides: TGTGCCAGCACTGGTTCTAGCACAGATACGCAGTATTTT. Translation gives CASTGSSTDTQYF.

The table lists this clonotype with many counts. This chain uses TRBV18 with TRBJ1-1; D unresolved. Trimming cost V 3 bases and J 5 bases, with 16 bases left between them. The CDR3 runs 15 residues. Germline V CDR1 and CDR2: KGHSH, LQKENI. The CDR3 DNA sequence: TGTGCCAGCTCACCCCAGGATGGCGGTCGTACTGAAGCTTTCTTT. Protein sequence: CASSPQDGGRTEAFF.

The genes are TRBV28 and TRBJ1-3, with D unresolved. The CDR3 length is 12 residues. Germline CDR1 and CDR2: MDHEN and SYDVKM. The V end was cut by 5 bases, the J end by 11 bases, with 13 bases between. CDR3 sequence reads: CASSPSDRAIYF. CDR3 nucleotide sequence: TGTGCCAGCAGTCCTTCTGACCGGGCCATATATTTT.

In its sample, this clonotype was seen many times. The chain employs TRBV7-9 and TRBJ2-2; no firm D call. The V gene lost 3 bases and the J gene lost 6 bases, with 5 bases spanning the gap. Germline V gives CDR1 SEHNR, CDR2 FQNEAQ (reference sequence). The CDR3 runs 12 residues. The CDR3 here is CASSFSSGELFF. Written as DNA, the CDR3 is TGTGCCAGCAGCTTCAGCTCCGGGGAGCTGTTTTTT.